This T cell receptor beta chain was profiled in a study of graft-versus-host responses after intestinal transplantation. Findings of the study overall: Some GvH clones were seen earlier in gut or blood, suggesting intestinal origin.

About this clone itself: Its target is unknown.

Clones were sequenced by immunoSEQ multiplex PCR, and TCRdb holds only the in-frame ones, with some missing. The sample lists 90,000 to 95,000 clones, just under 95% occurring once. The CDR3 consists of 16 residues. Germline CDR1 is MRHNA and CDR2 is SNTAGT. Trimming shortened V by 3 bases and J by 0 bases, and 14 bases separated the two germline ends. The receptor was isolated from a human donor who received an intestinal transplant. The chain links TRBV6-4 to TRBJ1-1; a possible D gene is TRBD1 (5 bases). The specimen was unstimulated CD8+ T cells sorted from spleen or lymph node cells, collected before intestinal transplant. The CDR3 reads CASSEGGVGMNTEAFF. Here the CDR3 DNA reads TGTGCCAGCAGTGAGGGGGGGGTGGGGATGAACACTGAAGCTTTCTTT.